Listed below are T cell receptor beta chains from one sample, sequenced in a study of blood T cell repertoires in COVID-19. Measured with immunoSEQ multiplex PCR; TCRdb has only the in-frame clones, and not every one. The sample shows around 250,000 clones, just under 85% of them seen only once. The sample taken for sequencing was peripheral blood. These receptors were taken from a woman of 80 years or more with acute or convalescent COVID-19. The CDR3 runs from the conserved cysteine through the conserved F or W. The order of the fields is D gene, V gene, clone size, J gene, CDR3 protein, CDR3 DNA. D genes are given only for firm matches. Some rows have no size entry. The others give once, few or many, or a class for an expanded clone.

.,TRBV7-6,.,TRBJ1-1,CASSFSGVTEAFF,TGTGCCAGCAGCTTCTCAGGGGTCACTGAAGCTTTCTTT
.,TRBV29-1,.,TRBJ1-2,CSVQGRDYGYTF,TGCAGCGTCCAGGGTAGGGACTATGGCTACACCTTC
.,TRBV30,.,TRBJ2-3,CAAFRRTIISTDTQYF,TGTGCCGCGTTCCGACGGACTATTATTAGCACAGATACGCAGTATTTT
TRBD2,TRBV28,.,TRBJ2-1,CASRRTSGSTTYNEQFF,TGTGCCAGCAGGCGGACTAGCGGGAGTACCACCTACAATGAGCAGTTCTTC
TRBD2,TRBV11-2,.,TRBJ2-1,CASSLRTSGPLGNEQFF,TGTGCCAGCAGCTTAAGGACTAGCGGGCCCTTGGGTAATGAGCAGTTCTTC
.,TRBV2,.,TRBJ2-7,CASMQGYEQYF,TGTGCCAGCATGCAGGGTTACGAGCAGTACTTC
.,TRBV25-1,.,TRBJ1-2,CASSESPAYGYTF,TGTGCCAGCAGTGAAAGCCCCGCGTATGGCTACACCTTC
.,TRBV4-1,once,TRBJ1-2,CASSQPLEAGDYGYTF,TGCGCCAGCAGCCAACCTCTCGAGGCGGGGGACTATGGCTACACCTTC
TRBD2,TRBV2,.,TRBJ2-7,CASSRTSGYSYEQYF,TGTGCCAGCAGTCGGACTAGCGGCTACTCCTACGAGCAGTACTTC
.,TRBV10-3,.,TRBJ2-3,CAIKEGGSGADTQYF,TGTGCCATCAAGGAGGGGGGGTCTGGGGCAGATACGCAGTATTTT
TRBD2,TRBV10-3,.,TRBJ2-1,CAISETSGDSGRQFF,TGTGCCATCAGTGAGACTAGCGGGGACAGTGGGCGGCAGTTCTTC
.,TRBV7-2,.,TRBJ2-3,CASSLGATDTQYF,TGTGCCAGCAGCTTAGGAGCAACAGATACGCAGTATTTT
TRBD1,TRBV19,.,TRBJ2-5,CASSTGQGGETQYF,TGTGCCAGTAGTACGGGACAGGGAGGCGAGACCCAGTACTTC
TRBD1,TRBV5-1,.,TRBJ2-7,CASRHPEGTGIAYEQYF,TGCGCCAGCAGACACCCCGAAGGGACAGGGATCGCCTACGAGCAGTACTTC
.,TRBV2,.,TRBJ2-5,CASSVGGGQETQYF,TGTGCCAGCAGTGTAGGGGGGGGCCAAGAGACCCAGTACTTC
.,TRBV5-4,.,TRBJ1-2,CASSLAGVYGYTF,TGTGCCAGCAGCTTGGCCGGGGTCTATGGCTACACCTTC
TRBD2,TRBV19,.,TRBJ2-3,CASRTSGGTDTQYF,TGTGCCAGTAGGACTAGCGGGGGGACAGATACGCAGTATTTT
.,TRBV4-3,.,TRBJ2-1,CASSQDPRASYNEQFF,TGCGCCAGCAGCCAAGATCCCAGGGCCAGTTACAATGAGCAGTTCTTC
.,TRBV6-6,.,TRBJ1-1,CASSYPFPGANTEAFF,TGTGCCAGCAGTTACCCCTTCCCTGGAGCTAACACTGAAGCTTTCTTT
.,TRBV28,.,TRBJ1-6,CASSPRTGNYNSPLHF,TGTGCCAGCAGTCCCCGTACAGGGAACTATAATTCACCCCTCCACTTT
TRBD1,TRBV7-3,once,TRBJ1-1,CASSSQGAKTEAFF,TGTGCCAGCAGCAGTCAGGGGGCTAAGACTGAAGCTTTCTTT
TRBD1,TRBV5-1,.,TRBJ1-2,CASSSEQGMRRGYTF,TGCGCCAGCAGCTCAGAACAGGGGATGAGGCGTGGCTACACCTTC
.,TRBV7-2,.,TRBJ1-4,CASSSYRVNEKLFF,TGTGCCAGCAGCTCGTACAGGGTTAATGAAAAACTGTTTTTT
.,TRBV20-1,.,TRBJ2-5,CSASEGGRETQYF,TGCAGTGCTAGTGAGGGGGGGCGGGAGACCCAGTACTTC
.,TRBV3-1/TRBV3-2,few,TRBJ2-7,CASSQSGPYEQYF,TGTGCCAGCAGCCAATCTGGGCCCTACGAGCAGTACTTC
.,TRBV7-2,.,TRBJ2-3,CASSFRADARKDTQYF,TGTGCCAGCAGCTTCAGGGCGGACGCGCGAAAAGATACGCAGTATTTT
.,TRBV19,.,TRBJ1-5,CASSPRDLRRSNQPQHF,TGTGCCAGTAGTCCCAGGGACTTAAGGAGGAGTAATCAGCCCCAGCATTTT
.,TRBV5-1,.,TRBJ2-5,CASSSTGPQIETQYF,TGCGCCAGCAGCTCAACGGGTCCGCAGATAGAGACCCAGTACTTC
.,TRBV7-9,.,TRBJ2-1,CASSLEGFTGHEQFF,TGTGCCAGCAGCTTAGAGGGGTTTACAGGGCATGAGCAGTTCTTC
.,TRBV28,.,TRBJ2-2,CASLAGGNTGELFF,TGTGCCAGTCTAGCTGGCGGGAACACCGGGGAGCTGTTTTTT
.,TRBV6-5,.,TRBJ1-3,CASSLQESSGNTIYF,TGTGCCAGCAGCCTACAGGAATCTTCTGGAAACACCATATATTTT
.,TRBV18,.,TRBJ2-3,CASSPPQGRVSTDTQYF,TGTGCCAGCTCACCCCCCCAGGGGAGGGTTAGCACAGATACGCAGTATTTT
TRBD2,TRBV3-1/TRBV3-2,.,TRBJ2-7,CASSQVPGGSYEQYF,TGTGCCAGCAGCCAAGTCCCCGGGGGGTCCTACGAGCAGTACTTC
TRBD1,TRBV6-6,few,TRBJ1-5,CASRQGTGGDQPQHF,TGTGCCAGCAGGCAAGGAACAGGGGGCGATCAGCCCCAGCATTTT
.,TRBV15,once,TRBJ2-3,CATSRGLAFTDTQYF,TGTGCCACCAGCAGAGGTCTTGCGTTCACAGATACGCAGTATTTT
TRBD1,TRBV6-5,.,TRBJ1-2,CASSYGAGGLGGYTF,TGTGCCAGCAGTTACGGTGCAGGGGGCTTGGGTGGCTACACCTTC
.,TRBV7-9,.,TRBJ2-1,CASSLRTGLGMGEQFF,TGTGCCAGCAGCTTAAGGACCGGACTGGGGATGGGTGAGCAGTTCTTC
.,TRBV11-2,.,TRBJ1-5,CASSLDSPNQPQHF,TGTGCCAGCAGCTTAGACAGTCCCAATCAGCCCCAGCATTTT
.,TRBV7-6,.,TRBJ1-6,CASSKGQTVYNSPLHF,TGTGCCAGCAGCAAGGGGCAAACAGTCTATAATTCACCCCTCCACTTT
.,TRBV5-4,.,TRBJ1-5,CASSRQAASNQPQHF,TGTGCCAGCAGCCGACAGGCAGCTAGCAATCAGCCCCAGCATTTT
TRBD1,TRBV7-8,once,TRBJ1-1,CASSLVGGQGNVRTEAFF,TGTGCCAGCAGCTTAGTGGGAGGACAGGGGAATGTAAGGACTGAAGCTTTCTTT
.,TRBV7-9,.,TRBJ2-4,CASSLVTGNTKNIQYF,TGTGCCAGCAGCTTAGTTACAGGGAATACGAAAAACATTCAGTACTTC
TRBD1,TRBV3-1/TRBV3-2,.,TRBJ1-2,CASSQRGQGYGYTF,TGTGCCAGCAGCCAAAGGGGGCAGGGCTATGGCTACACCTTC
.,TRBV7-2,.,TRBJ2-2,CASSRPGVARGELFF,TGTGCCAGCAGCCGCCCCGGGGTGGCCAGAGGGGAGCTGTTTTTT
TRBD1,TRBV28,once,TRBJ2-7,CATQGAPTYEQYF,TGTGCCACTCAGGGGGCACCAACCTACGAGCAGTACTTC
.,TRBV6-1,.,TRBJ1-2,CASSEAAQFYGYTF,TGTGCCAGCAGTGAAGCGGCACAGTTCTATGGCTACACCTTC
TRBD2,TRBV7-9,.,TRBJ2-1,CASSFTSGNYNEQFF,TGTGCCAGCAGCTTTACTAGCGGGAACTACAATGAGCAGTTCTTC
TRBD2,TRBV18,.,TRBJ2-1,CASSPGTSGLTYNEQFF,TGTGCCAGCTCCCCCGGGACTAGCGGATTAACCTACAATGAGCAGTTCTTC
TRBD2,TRBV9,.,TRBJ2-3,CASSRGRATDTQYF,TGTGCCAGCAGCCGCGGGAGGGCCACAGATACGCAGTATTTT
.,TRBV28,.,TRBJ1-5,CASSELRAGGNQPQHF,TGTGCCAGCAGCGAGCTCAGGGCGGGGGGCAATCAGCCCCAGCATTTT
.,TRBV6-6,.,TRBJ1-5,CASSLADQPQHF,TGTGCCAGCAGTTTAGCGGATCAGCCCCAGCATTTT
.,TRBV18,.,TRBJ1-5,CASSPSAGAQPQHF,TGTGCCAGCTCACCATCCGCGGGCGCTCAGCCCCAGCATTTT
TRBD1,TRBV2,once,TRBJ2-7,CASSTGTGNIVRQYF,TGTGCCAGCAGTACTGGGACAGGGAATATCGTGAGGCAGTACTTC
TRBD2,TRBV18,.,TRBJ2-1,CASSPPILAGGSYNEQFF,TGTGCCAGCTCACCACCGATCCTAGCGGGAGGATCTTACAATGAGCAGTTCTTC